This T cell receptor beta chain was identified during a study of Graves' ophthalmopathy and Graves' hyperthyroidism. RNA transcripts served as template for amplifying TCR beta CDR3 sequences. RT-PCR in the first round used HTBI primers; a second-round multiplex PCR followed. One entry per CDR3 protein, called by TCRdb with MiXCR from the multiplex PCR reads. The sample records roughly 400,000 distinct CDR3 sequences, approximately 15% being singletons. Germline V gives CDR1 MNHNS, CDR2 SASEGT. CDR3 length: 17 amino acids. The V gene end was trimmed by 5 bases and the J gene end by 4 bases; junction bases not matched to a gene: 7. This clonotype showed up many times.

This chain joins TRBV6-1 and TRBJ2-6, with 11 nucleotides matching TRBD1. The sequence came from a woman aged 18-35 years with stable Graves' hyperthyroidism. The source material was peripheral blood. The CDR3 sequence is CASSTGTGGSGANVLTF. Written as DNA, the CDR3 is TGTGCCAGCAGTACCGGGACAGGGGGTTCAGGGGCCAACGTCCTGACTTTC.